Presented here are 3 T cell receptor beta chains from one specimen sequenced in a study of graft-versus-host responses after intestinal transplantation. Profiling relied on immunoSEQ multiplex PCR, and the TCRdb table lists in-frame clones only, not all of them. The sample holds under 100,000 clones, roughly 80% seen once. Their target antigens are unknown. The input for sequencing was unstimulated CD4+ T cells sorted from spleen or lymph node cells, taken before intestinal transplant. All receptors derive from a human donor who received an intestinal transplant.

The chain links TRBV18 to TRBJ1-1; D is perhaps TRBD1 (6 bases). The germline V gene has CDR1 KGHSH and CDR2 LQKENI. The V gene lost 0 bases and the J gene lost 7 bases, with 15 bases spanning the gap. CDR3 length: 15 residues. This CDR3 reads CASSPPFAGTNEAFF. CDR3 in DNA: TGTGCCAGCTCACCACCCTTCGCCGGGACAAATGAAGCTTTCTTT.

The chain is built from TRBV4-1 and TRBJ2-7, with D perhaps matching TRBD2 (5 bases). Per germline, CDR1 MGHRA and CDR2 YSYEKL. This CDR3 comprises 15 residues. Trimming cost V 4 bases and J 3 bases, with 16 bases left between them. The CDR3 loop reads CASSPLLAGGYEQYF. The CDR3 bases are TGCGCCAGCAGCCCTCTTCTGGCAGGAGGCTACGAGCAGTACTTC.

The genes are TRBV29-1 and TRBJ2-7, with a tentative D call TRBD2 (5 bases). This CDR3 is 12 amino acids long. Between the trimmed V and J ends, which lost 6 bases and 7 bases, there was a span of 16 bases. The germline gives CDR1 SQVTM, CDR2 ANQGSEA. The CDR3 region has the DNA TGCAGCGTCCATGGGAAATCGGGGGAGCAGTACTTC. It is translated as CSVHGKSGEQYF.